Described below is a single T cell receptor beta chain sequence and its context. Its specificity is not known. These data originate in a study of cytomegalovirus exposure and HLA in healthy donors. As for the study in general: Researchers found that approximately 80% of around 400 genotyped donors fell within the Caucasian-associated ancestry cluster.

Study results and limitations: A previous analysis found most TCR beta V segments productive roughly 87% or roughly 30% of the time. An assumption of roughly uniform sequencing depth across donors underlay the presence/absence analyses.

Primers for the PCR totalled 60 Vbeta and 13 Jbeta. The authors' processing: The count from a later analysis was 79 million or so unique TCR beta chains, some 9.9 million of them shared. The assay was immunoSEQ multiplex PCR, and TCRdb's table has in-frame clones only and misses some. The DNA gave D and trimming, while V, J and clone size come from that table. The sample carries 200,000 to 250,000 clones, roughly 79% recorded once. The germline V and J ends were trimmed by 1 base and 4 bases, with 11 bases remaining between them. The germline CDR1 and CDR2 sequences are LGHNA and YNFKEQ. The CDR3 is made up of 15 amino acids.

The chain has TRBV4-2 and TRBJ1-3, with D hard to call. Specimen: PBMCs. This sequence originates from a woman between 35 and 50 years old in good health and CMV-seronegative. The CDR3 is CASSQVPGLGNTIYF. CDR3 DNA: TGTGCCAGCAGCCAAGTCCCAGGATTAGGAAACACCATATATTTT.